This TCR beta chain emerged from a study of OX40 agonist ivuxolimab in advanced cancers. General study findings and limits: Patients with a partial response at 0.1-3.0 mg/kg had among the lowest clonal expansion. Circulating CD4+ and CD8+ T cells showed clonal expansion by week 6 at 0.1 to 3.0 mg/kg.

V gave up 6 bases and J gave up 9 bases, with 13 bases separating them. The CDR3 extends over 12 amino acids. CDR1 and CDR2 (germline): SGHRS, YFSETQ. The method was immunoSEQ multiplex PCR; TCRdb's version includes in-frame clones alone and lacks a portion of them. The data contain some 66,000 clones, roughly 73% of them seen just once; the ten biggest clones take up over 1.5%. As for this clone: The antigen is undetermined.

The rearrangement uses TRBV5-1 and TRBJ2-1, with D possibly being TRBD1 or TRBD2 (5 bases each). The input for sequencing was CD4+ or CD8+ T cells sorted from blood, taken in a trial of the OX40 agonist ivuxolimab. The TCR sequence derives from an adult with an advanced solid tumor such as melanoma, head and neck, liver or kidney cancer. The CDR3 here is CASTIGTAEQFF. CDR3 bases: TGCGCCAGCACAATCGGGACGGCTGAGCAGTTCTTC. The variable domain in full, with the rest retrieved from reference TRBV5-1 and TRBJ2-1, is KAGVTQTPRYLIKTRGQQVTLSCSPISGHRSVSWYQQTPGQGLQFLFEYFSETQRNKGNFPGRFSGRQFSNSRSEMNVSTLELGDSALYLCASTIGTAEQFFGPGTRLTVL.